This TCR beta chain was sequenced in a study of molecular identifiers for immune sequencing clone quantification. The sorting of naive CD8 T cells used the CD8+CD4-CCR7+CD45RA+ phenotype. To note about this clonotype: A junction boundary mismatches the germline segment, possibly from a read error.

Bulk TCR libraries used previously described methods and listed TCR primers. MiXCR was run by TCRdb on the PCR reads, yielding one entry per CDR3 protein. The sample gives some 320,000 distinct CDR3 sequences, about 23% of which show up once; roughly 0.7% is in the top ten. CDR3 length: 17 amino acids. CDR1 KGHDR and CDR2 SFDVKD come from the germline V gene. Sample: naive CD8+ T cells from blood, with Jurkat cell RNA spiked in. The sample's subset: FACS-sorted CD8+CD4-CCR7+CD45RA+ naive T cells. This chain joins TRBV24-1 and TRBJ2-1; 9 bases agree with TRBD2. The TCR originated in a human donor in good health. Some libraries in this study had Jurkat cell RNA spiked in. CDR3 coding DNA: TGTGTCACCAGTGATGCTGCTAGCGGGACATACTACAATGAGCAGTTCTTC. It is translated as CVTSDAASGTYYNEQFF.